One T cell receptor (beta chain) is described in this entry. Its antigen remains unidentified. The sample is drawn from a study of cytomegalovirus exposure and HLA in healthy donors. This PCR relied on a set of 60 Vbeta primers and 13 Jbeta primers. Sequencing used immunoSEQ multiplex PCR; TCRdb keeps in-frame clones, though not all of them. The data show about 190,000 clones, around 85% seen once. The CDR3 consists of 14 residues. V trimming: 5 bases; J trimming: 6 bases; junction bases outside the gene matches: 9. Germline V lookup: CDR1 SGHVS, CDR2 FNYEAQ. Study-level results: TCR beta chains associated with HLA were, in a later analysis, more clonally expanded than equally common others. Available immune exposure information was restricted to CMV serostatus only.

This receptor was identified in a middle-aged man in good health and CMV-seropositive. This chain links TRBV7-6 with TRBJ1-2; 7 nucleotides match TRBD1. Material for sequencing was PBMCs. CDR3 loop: CASSLNQGDDGYTF. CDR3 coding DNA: TGTGCCAGCAGCCTCAATCAGGGGGACGATGGCTACACCTTC.